This T cell receptor beta chain was sequenced in a study of regulatory T cells in long-lasting Graves disease. The overall study: To qualify as persistent, Graves' disease required over 5 years of antithyroid drugs with positive TSH receptor antibodies.

The CDR3 is made up of 14 amino acids. Per germline, CDR1 MGHRA and CDR2 YSYEKL. Trimming removed 3 bases from V and 2 bases from J, with 9 bases in between. Study-wide findings and caveats: Sharing of public clonotypes was greater in persistent patients (about 3,000) than in new patients (more than 900). Favored gene segments in persistent disease were TRBV28, TRBJ1-2 and TRBJ2-5.

Combining iRepertoire HTBI primers with Arm-PCR of CDR3 regions, the authors built TCR beta libraries. Each CDR3 protein gets one entry after TCRdb re-called the multiplex PCR reads with MiXCR. The data show 250,000 to 300,000 distinct CDR3 sequences, with around a fifth seen just once and more than 50% held by the top ten. Time point here: persistent/refractory GD, antithyroid drugs over 5 years with positive TRAb. Making the TCR library involved RNA that had been extracted from PBMCs. This clonotype was seen once. The antigen remains undetermined. The source of this sequence is a female donor with Graves disease. Sequenced here: peripheral blood mononuclear cells (PBMCs), sampled when the disease was refractory, from a patient treated with antithyroid drugs. The V call is TRBV4-1, the J call TRBJ2-3; D gene unclear. The CDR3 protein is CASSQPDVTDTQYF. CDR3 nucleotides: TGCGCCAGCAGCCAGCCGGACGTCACAGATACGCAGTATTTT.